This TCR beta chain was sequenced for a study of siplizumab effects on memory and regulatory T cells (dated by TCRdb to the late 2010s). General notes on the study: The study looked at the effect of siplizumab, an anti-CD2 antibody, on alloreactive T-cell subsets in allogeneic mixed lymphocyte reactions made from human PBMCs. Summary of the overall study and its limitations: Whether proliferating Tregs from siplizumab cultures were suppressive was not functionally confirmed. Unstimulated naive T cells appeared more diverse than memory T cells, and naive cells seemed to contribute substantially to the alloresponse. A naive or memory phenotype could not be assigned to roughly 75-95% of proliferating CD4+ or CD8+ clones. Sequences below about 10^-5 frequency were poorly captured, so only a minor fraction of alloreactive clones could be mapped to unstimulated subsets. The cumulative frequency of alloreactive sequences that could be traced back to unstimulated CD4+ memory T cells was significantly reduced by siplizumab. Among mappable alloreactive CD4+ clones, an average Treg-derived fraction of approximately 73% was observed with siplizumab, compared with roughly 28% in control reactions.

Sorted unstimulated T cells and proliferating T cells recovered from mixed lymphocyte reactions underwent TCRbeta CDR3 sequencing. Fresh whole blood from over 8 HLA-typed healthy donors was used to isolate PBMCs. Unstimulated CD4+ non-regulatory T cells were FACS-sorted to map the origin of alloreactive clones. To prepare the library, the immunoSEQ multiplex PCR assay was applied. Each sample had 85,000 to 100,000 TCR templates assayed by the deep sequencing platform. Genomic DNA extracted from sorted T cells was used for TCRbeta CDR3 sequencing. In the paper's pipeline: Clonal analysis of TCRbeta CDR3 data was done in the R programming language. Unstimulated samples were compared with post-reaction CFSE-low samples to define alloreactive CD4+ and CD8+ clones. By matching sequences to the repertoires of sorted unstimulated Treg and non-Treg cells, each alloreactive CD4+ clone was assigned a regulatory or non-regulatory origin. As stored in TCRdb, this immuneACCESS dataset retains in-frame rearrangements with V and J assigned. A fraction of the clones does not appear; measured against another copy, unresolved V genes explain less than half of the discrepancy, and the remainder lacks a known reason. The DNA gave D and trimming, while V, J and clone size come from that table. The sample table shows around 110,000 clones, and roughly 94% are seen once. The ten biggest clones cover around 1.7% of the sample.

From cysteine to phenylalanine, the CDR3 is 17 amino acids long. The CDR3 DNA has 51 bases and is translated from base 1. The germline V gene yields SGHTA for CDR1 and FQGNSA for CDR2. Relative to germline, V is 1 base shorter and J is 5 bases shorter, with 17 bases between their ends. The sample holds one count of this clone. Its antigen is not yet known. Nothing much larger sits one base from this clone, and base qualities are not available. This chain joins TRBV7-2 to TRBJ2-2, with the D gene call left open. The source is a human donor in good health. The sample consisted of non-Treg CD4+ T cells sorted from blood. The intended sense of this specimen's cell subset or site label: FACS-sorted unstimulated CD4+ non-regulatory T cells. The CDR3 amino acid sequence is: CASSLENRRAWTGELFF. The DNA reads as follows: TGTGCCAGCAGCTTAGAAAACAGACGAGCGTGGACCGGGGAGCTGTTTTTT.